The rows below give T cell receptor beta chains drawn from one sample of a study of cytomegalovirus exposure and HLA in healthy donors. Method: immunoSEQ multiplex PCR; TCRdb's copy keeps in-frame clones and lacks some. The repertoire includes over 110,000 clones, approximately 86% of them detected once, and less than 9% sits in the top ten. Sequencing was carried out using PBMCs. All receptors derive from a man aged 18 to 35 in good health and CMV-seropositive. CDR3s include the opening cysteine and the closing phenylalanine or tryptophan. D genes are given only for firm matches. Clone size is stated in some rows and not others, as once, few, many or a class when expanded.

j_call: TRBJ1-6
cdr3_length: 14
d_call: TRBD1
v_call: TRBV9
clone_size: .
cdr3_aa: CASSVGQGNSPLHF
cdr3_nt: TGTGCCAGCAGCGTAGGACAGGGGAATTCACCCCTCCACTTT

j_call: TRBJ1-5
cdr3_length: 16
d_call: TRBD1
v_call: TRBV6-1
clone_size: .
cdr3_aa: CASSGTGTGVLQPQHF
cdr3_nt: TGTGCCAGCAGTGGAACCGGGACAGGGGTTCTTCAGCCCCAGCATTTT

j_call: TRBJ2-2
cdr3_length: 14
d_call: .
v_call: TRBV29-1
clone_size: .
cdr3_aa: CSVLGGAHTGELFF
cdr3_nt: TGCAGCGTCCTAGGGGGGGCGCACACCGGGGAGCTGTTTTTT

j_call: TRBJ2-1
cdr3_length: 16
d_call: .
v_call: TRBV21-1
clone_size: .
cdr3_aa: CASSGTSGRHYNEQFF
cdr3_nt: TGTGCCAGCAGCGGGACTAGCGGGAGGCATTACAATGAGCAGTTCTTC

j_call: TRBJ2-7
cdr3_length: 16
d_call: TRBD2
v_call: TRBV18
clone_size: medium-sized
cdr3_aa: CASSPREALGPYEQYF
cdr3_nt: TGTGCCAGCTCACCCCGGGAGGCCCTAGGACCGTACGAGCAGTACTTC

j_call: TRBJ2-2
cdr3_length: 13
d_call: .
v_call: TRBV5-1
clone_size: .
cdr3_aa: CASSALGTGELFF
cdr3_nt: TGCGCCAGCAGCGCGCTAGGAACCGGGGAGCTGTTTTTT

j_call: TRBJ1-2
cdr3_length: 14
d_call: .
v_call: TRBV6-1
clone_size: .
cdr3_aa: CASSEAADFQGYTF
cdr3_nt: TGTGCCAGCAGTGAAGCTGCCGACTTTCAGGGCTACACCTTC

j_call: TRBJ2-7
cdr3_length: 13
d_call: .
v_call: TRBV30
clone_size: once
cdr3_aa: CAWSLASSYEQYF
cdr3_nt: TGTGCCTGGAGTCTGGCTAGCTCCTACGAGCAGTACTTC

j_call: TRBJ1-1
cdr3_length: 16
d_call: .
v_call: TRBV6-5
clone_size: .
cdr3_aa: CASSYSRQIENTEAFF
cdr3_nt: TGTGCCAGCAGTTACTCTCGACAGATAGAGAACACTGAAGCTTTCTTT

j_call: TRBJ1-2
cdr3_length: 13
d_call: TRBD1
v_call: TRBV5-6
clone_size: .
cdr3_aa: CASSKTGARGYTF
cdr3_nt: TGTGCCAGCAGCAAAACAGGGGCGCGGGGCTACACCTTC

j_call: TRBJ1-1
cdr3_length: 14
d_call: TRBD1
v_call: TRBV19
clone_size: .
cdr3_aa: CASKTGGWNTEAFF
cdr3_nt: TGTGCCAGTAAAACAGGGGGCTGGAACACTGAAGCTTTCTTT

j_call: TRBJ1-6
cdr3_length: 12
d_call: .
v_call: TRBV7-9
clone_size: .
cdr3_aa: CASSLEWPPLHF
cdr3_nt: TGTGCCAGCAGCTTAGAGTGGCCACCCCTCCACTTT

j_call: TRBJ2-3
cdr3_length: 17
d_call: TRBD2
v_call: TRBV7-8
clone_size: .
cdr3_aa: CASSLAFSGRGTDTQYF
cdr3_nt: TGTGCCAGCAGCTTAGCTTTTAGCGGGAGGGGTACAGATACGCAGTATTTT

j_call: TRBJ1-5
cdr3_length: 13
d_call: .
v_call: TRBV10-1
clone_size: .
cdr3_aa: CASSEEPQGPQHF
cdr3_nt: TGCGCCAGCAGTGAGGAGCCGCAGGGGCCCCAGCATTTT